A selection of T cell receptor beta chains follows, all from one sample in a study of CD8+ T cells in alopecia areata. The protocol was immunoSEQ multiplex PCR, while the TCRdb copy is restricted to in-frame clones and leaves out a portion. The sample has some 200,000 clones; approximately 53% are singletons. Source material: CD8+ T cells sorted from blood. These receptors all come from a human donor in good health. Both conserved end residues are part of each CDR3. The order of the fields is CDR3 protein, CDR3 DNA, clone size, D gene, J gene, CDR3 length, V gene. D genes are given only for firm matches. Only some rows state a clone size, as once, few, many or a class for expanded clones.

CDR3 protein: CASSRLVRTGELFF
CDR3 DNA: TGTGCCAGCAGTCGTCTAGTGCGGACTGGGGAACTGTTTTTT
clone size: .
D gene: .
J gene: TRBJ1-4
CDR3 length: 14
V gene: TRBV2

CDR3 protein: CASTPGGLTDTQYF
CDR3 DNA: TGTGCCAGCACCCCCGGGGGCCTAACAGATACGCAGTATTTT
clone size: .
D gene: .
J gene: TRBJ2-3
CDR3 length: 14
V gene: TRBV27

CDR3 protein: CASSEKGGNLTEAFF
CDR3 DNA: TGTGCCAGCAGTGAAAAAGGGGGGAATCTGACTGAAGCTTTCTTT
clone size: few
D gene: .
J gene: TRBJ1-1
CDR3 length: 15
V gene: TRBV6-4

CDR3 protein: CASSSGQDEAFSGANVLTF
CDR3 DNA: TGTGCCAGCAGCTCAGGACAGGATGAAGCTTTCTCTGGGGCCAACGTCCTGACTTTC
clone size: .
D gene: TRBD1
J gene: TRBJ2-6
CDR3 length: 19
V gene: TRBV7-9

CDR3 protein: CASSYLRTGVRDGYTF
CDR3 DNA: TGTGCCAGCAGTTACTTGCGGACAGGGGTCCGCGATGGCTACACCTTC
clone size: .
D gene: TRBD1
J gene: TRBJ1-2
CDR3 length: 16
V gene: TRBV6-6

CDR3 protein: CASSRRGRTEAFF
CDR3 DNA: TGCGCCAGCAGTCGCAGGGGGCGCACTGAAGCTTTCTTT
clone size: .
D gene: TRBD1
J gene: TRBJ1-1
CDR3 length: 13
V gene: TRBV23-1

CDR3 protein: CSVDGGLGYGYTF
CDR3 DNA: TGCAGCGTTGATGGGGGGCTAGGCTATGGCTACACCTTC
clone size: .
D gene: .
J gene: TRBJ1-2
CDR3 length: 13
V gene: TRBV29-1

CDR3 protein: CASRRGQPETQYF
CDR3 DNA: TGTGCCAGCAGGAGGGGACAGCCAGAGACCCAGTACTTC
clone size: .
D gene: TRBD1
J gene: TRBJ2-5
CDR3 length: 13
V gene: TRBV2

CDR3 protein: CASTSGDINGYTF
CDR3 DNA: TGTGCCAGCACTTCGGGAGATATAAACGGCTACACCTTC
clone size: once
D gene: .
J gene: TRBJ1-2
CDR3 length: 13
V gene: TRBV25-1

CDR3 protein: CSAPAQGPNYGYTF
CDR3 DNA: TGCAGCGCCCCCGCACAGGGGCCTAACTATGGCTACACCTTC
clone size: .
D gene: TRBD1
J gene: TRBJ1-2
CDR3 length: 14
V gene: TRBV29-1

CDR3 protein: CASSFGQGADTQYF
CDR3 DNA: TGTGCCAGCAGCTTCGGACAGGGGGCAGATACGCAGTATTTT
clone size: few
D gene: TRBD1
J gene: TRBJ2-3
CDR3 length: 14
V gene: TRBV7-9

CDR3 protein: CASSLASYENIQYF
CDR3 DNA: TGCGCCAGCAGCTTGGCTAGCTATGAAAACATTCAGTACTTC
clone size: .
D gene: .
J gene: TRBJ2-4
CDR3 length: 14
V gene: TRBV5-1

CDR3 protein: CASSIPGAYEQYF
CDR3 DNA: TGTGCCAGTAGTATTCCGGGAGCCTACGAGCAGTACTTC
clone size: .
D gene: .
J gene: TRBJ2-7
CDR3 length: 13
V gene: TRBV19

CDR3 protein: CASSQEDREGRPQHF
CDR3 DNA: TGCGCCAGCAGCCAAGAGGACAGGGAGGGTAGGCCCCAGCATTTT
clone size: few
D gene: TRBD1
J gene: TRBJ1-5
CDR3 length: 15
V gene: TRBV4-1

CDR3 protein: CASSPGGGNGYTF
CDR3 DNA: TGTGCCAGCAGCCCCGGGGGCGGAAATGGCTACACCTTC
clone size: .
D gene: .
J gene: TRBJ1-2
CDR3 length: 13
V gene: TRBV27

CDR3 protein: CASSHSPGDQETQYF
CDR3 DNA: TGTGCCAGCAGTCATTCCCCGGGGGACCAAGAGACCCAGTACTTC
clone size: .
D gene: .
J gene: TRBJ2-5
CDR3 length: 15
V gene: TRBV2

CDR3 protein: CASSLVARKKLFF
CDR3 DNA: TGTGCCAGCAGCTTAGTGGCGAGGAAAAAACTGTTTTTT
clone size: .
D gene: .
J gene: TRBJ1-4
CDR3 length: 13
V gene: TRBV7-9

CDR3 protein: CASSQFGGQPQHF
CDR3 DNA: TGTGCCAGCAGTCAGTTCGGGGGTCAGCCCCAGCATTTT
clone size: .
D gene: .
J gene: TRBJ1-5
CDR3 length: 13
V gene: TRBV14

CDR3 protein: CAWGPGGPYEQYF
CDR3 DNA: TGTGCCTGGGGCCCGGGTGGGCCCTACGAGCAGTACTTC
clone size: .
D gene: .
J gene: TRBJ2-7
CDR3 length: 13
V gene: TRBV30

CDR3 protein: CAWWDSHTEAFF
CDR3 DNA: TGTGCCTGGTGGGACTCTCACACTGAAGCTTTCTTT
clone size: .
D gene: .
J gene: TRBJ1-1
CDR3 length: 12
V gene: TRBV30

CDR3 protein: CASSDRGEGNEQFF
CDR3 DNA: TGTGCCAGCAGTGATCGAGGGGAGGGCAATGAGCAGTTCTTC
clone size: few
D gene: TRBD2
J gene: TRBJ2-1
CDR3 length: 14
V gene: TRBV6-4

CDR3 protein: CASSRVETSEGNIQYF
CDR3 DNA: TGCGCCAGCAGCCGCGTTGAGACAAGTGAGGGGAACATTCAGTACTTC
clone size: .
D gene: .
J gene: TRBJ2-4
CDR3 length: 16
V gene: TRBV4-1

CDR3 protein: CASSFDETQYF
CDR3 DNA: TGTGCCAGCAGCTTCGACGAGACCCAGTACTTC
clone size: few
D gene: .
J gene: TRBJ2-5
CDR3 length: 11
V gene: TRBV7-9

CDR3 protein: CASSVGISHGYTF
CDR3 DNA: TGTGCCAGCAGCGTGGGAATTTCCCATGGCTACACCTTC
clone size: .
D gene: .
J gene: TRBJ1-2
CDR3 length: 13
V gene: TRBV7-9

CDR3 protein: CASSEPSGGAVVYNEQFF
CDR3 DNA: TGCGCCAGCAGTGAGCCTAGCGGGGGGGCCGTAGTTTACAATGAGCAGTTCTTC
clone size: .
D gene: TRBD2
J gene: TRBJ2-1
CDR3 length: 18
V gene: TRBV10-2

CDR3 protein: CASSGGLSSYNEQFF
CDR3 DNA: TGCGCCAGTAGCGGGGGGCTGAGCTCCTACAATGAGCAGTTCTTC
clone size: few
D gene: TRBD2
J gene: TRBJ2-1
CDR3 length: 15
V gene: TRBV10-2

CDR3 protein: CSGEDASSYNEQFF
CDR3 DNA: TGCAGCGGGGAAGACGCTTCGTCCTACAATGAGCAGTTCTTC
clone size: few
D gene: .
J gene: TRBJ2-1
CDR3 length: 14
V gene: TRBV29-1

CDR3 protein: CASSLVGDRARQETQYF
CDR3 DNA: TGTGCCAGCAGCTTAGTTGGCGACAGGGCAAGGCAAGAGACCCAGTACTTC
clone size: .
D gene: TRBD1
J gene: TRBJ2-5
CDR3 length: 17
V gene: TRBV13

CDR3 protein: CASRQRGGPPPTDTQYF
CDR3 DNA: TGTGCCAGCAGACAACGAGGGGGACCACCGCCCACAGATACGCAGTATTTT
clone size: few
D gene: .
J gene: TRBJ2-3
CDR3 length: 17
V gene: TRBV5-4

CDR3 protein: CAGETGAVGQFF
CDR3 DNA: TGTGCCGGTGAAACAGGGGCGGTAGGGCAGTTCTTC
clone size: .
D gene: TRBD1
J gene: TRBJ2-1
CDR3 length: 12
V gene: TRBV30

CDR3 protein: CASSIGGIQETQYF
CDR3 DNA: TGTGCCAGTAGTATAGGCGGCATTCAAGAGACCCAGTACTTC
clone size: .
D gene: .
J gene: TRBJ2-5
CDR3 length: 14
V gene: TRBV19

CDR3 protein: CASSYGVGTQYF
CDR3 DNA: TGTGCCAGCAGTTACGGTGTTGGTACGCAGTATTTT
clone size: .
D gene: .
J gene: TRBJ2-3
CDR3 length: 12
V gene: TRBV6-5

CDR3 protein: CASNDPGTTDYNEQFF
CDR3 DNA: TGTGCCAGCAACGACCCGGGGACCACCGACTACAATGAGCAGTTCTTC
clone size: few
D gene: .
J gene: TRBJ2-1
CDR3 length: 16
V gene: TRBV7-9

CDR3 protein: CASSLLGPLAGGFHEQYF
CDR3 DNA: TGTGCCAGCAGTTTATTAGGACCTCTAGCGGGGGGGTTCCACGAGCAGTACTTC
clone size: few
D gene: TRBD2
J gene: TRBJ2-7
CDR3 length: 18
V gene: TRBV27

CDR3 protein: CASSPRDRMNTEAFF
CDR3 DNA: TGCGCCAGCAGCCCACGCGACCGCATGAACACTGAAGCTTTCTTT
clone size: .
D gene: .
J gene: TRBJ1-1
CDR3 length: 15
V gene: TRBV4-1

CDR3 protein: CAWSQGLLSGANVLTF
CDR3 DNA: TGTGCCTGGAGTCAGGGGCTCCTCTCTGGGGCCAACGTCCTGACTTTC
clone size: few
D gene: .
J gene: TRBJ2-6
CDR3 length: 16
V gene: TRBV30

CDR3 protein: CASSFGGGYNEQFF
CDR3 DNA: TGTGCCAGCAGCTTCGGCGGGGGTTACAATGAGCAGTTCTTC
clone size: .
D gene: TRBD2
J gene: TRBJ2-1
CDR3 length: 14
V gene: TRBV7-9

CDR3 protein: CASSLWGTEDTEAFF
CDR3 DNA: TGCGCCAGCAGCCTGTGGGGGACAGAGGACACTGAAGCTTTCTTT
clone size: .
D gene: TRBD1
J gene: TRBJ1-1
CDR3 length: 15
V gene: TRBV5-1

CDR3 protein: CASSQTTTGGESPLHF
CDR3 DNA: TGTGCCAGCAGCCAAACAACGACCGGGGGTGAATCACCCCTCCACTTT
clone size: .
D gene: .
J gene: TRBJ1-6
CDR3 length: 16
V gene: TRBV4-2

CDR3 protein: CASSLTGGGSQPQHF
CDR3 DNA: TGCGCCAGCAGCTTGACAGGGGGCGGAAGTCAGCCCCAGCATTTT
clone size: .
D gene: TRBD1
J gene: TRBJ1-5
CDR3 length: 15
V gene: TRBV5-1

CDR3 protein: CASSGWGDYGYTF
CDR3 DNA: TGTGCCAGCTCAGGTTGGGGTGACTATGGCTACACCTTC
clone size: .
D gene: .
J gene: TRBJ1-2
CDR3 length: 13
V gene: TRBV25-1

CDR3 protein: CATSRGHIQETQYF
CDR3 DNA: TGTGCCACCAGCCGAGGACACATACAAGAGACCCAGTACTTC
clone size: .
D gene: .
J gene: TRBJ2-5
CDR3 length: 14
V gene: TRBV15

CDR3 protein: CASSSTDGGAWPQHF
CDR3 DNA: TGTGCCAGCAGTTCCACCGATGGGGGCGCATGGCCCCAGCATTTT
clone size: few
D gene: .
J gene: TRBJ1-5
CDR3 length: 15
V gene: TRBV6-6

CDR3 protein: CASSLAGPNTEAFF
CDR3 DNA: TGCGCCAGCAGCTTAGCGGGACCGAACACTGAAGCTTTCTTT
clone size: .
D gene: .
J gene: TRBJ1-1
CDR3 length: 14
V gene: TRBV5-1

CDR3 protein: CASNTVLATQYF
CDR3 DNA: TGTGCCAGCAATACAGTGCTCGCTACGCAGTATTTT
clone size: .
D gene: .
J gene: TRBJ2-3
CDR3 length: 12
V gene: TRBV2

CDR3 protein: CATSRETAGNQPQHF
CDR3 DNA: TGTGCCACCAGCAGAGAAACGGCGGGCAATCAGCCCCAGCATTTT
clone size: .
D gene: .
J gene: TRBJ1-5
CDR3 length: 15
V gene: TRBV15

CDR3 protein: CASSLGQGNYGYTF
CDR3 DNA: TGTGCCAGCAGTTTAGGGCAGGGGAACTATGGCTACACCTTC
clone size: .
D gene: .
J gene: TRBJ1-2
CDR3 length: 14
V gene: TRBV27

CDR3 protein: CASSLGPSGYTF
CDR3 DNA: TGTGCCAGCAGCCTCGGGCCAAGTGGCTACACCTTC
clone size: few
D gene: .
J gene: TRBJ1-2
CDR3 length: 12
V gene: TRBV7-9

CDR3 protein: CASSPERDSRTDTQYF
CDR3 DNA: TGTGCCAGCTCACCAGAACGGGACAGCCGCACAGATACGCAGTATTTT
clone size: once
D gene: TRBD1
J gene: TRBJ2-3
CDR3 length: 16
V gene: TRBV18

CDR3 protein: CSPRGVQGEADTQYF
CDR3 DNA: TGCAGCCCCAGGGGGGTACAGGGGGAGGCAGATACGCAGTATTTT
clone size: .
D gene: TRBD1
J gene: TRBJ2-3
CDR3 length: 15
V gene: TRBV29-1

CDR3 protein: CASSPGGTNTGELFF
CDR3 DNA: TGTGCCAGCTCACCCGGCGGGACCAACACCGGGGAGCTGTTTTTT
clone size: .
D gene: .
J gene: TRBJ2-2
CDR3 length: 15
V gene: TRBV18

CDR3 protein: CASSHILQGKVPETQYF
CDR3 DNA: TGCGCCAGCAGCCACATCCTACAGGGTAAAGTGCCAGAGACCCAGTACTTC
clone size: few
D gene: .
J gene: TRBJ2-5
CDR3 length: 17
V gene: TRBV4-1

CDR3 protein: CATSRARDSLTDTQYF
CDR3 DNA: TGTGCCACCAGCAGAGCCAGGGACTCCTTGACAGATACGCAGTATTTT
clone size: few
D gene: .
J gene: TRBJ2-3
CDR3 length: 16
V gene: TRBV15

CDR3 protein: CSVVRSGQRFF
CDR3 DNA: TGCAGCGTTGTCAGGTCCGGGCAGCGGTTCTTC
clone size: .
D gene: .
J gene: TRBJ2-1
CDR3 length: 11
V gene: TRBV29-1

CDR3 protein: CASSRTGFLDEQYF
CDR3 DNA: TGTGCCAGCAGTCGGACAGGATTTCTGGACGAGCAGTACTTC
clone size: .
D gene: TRBD1
J gene: TRBJ2-7
CDR3 length: 14
V gene: TRBV27